The next 8 T cell receptor beta chains were all read from a single sample in a study of shared clonotypes between healthy human individuals (dated by TCRdb to 2018 to 2020). The library was produced with the immunoSEQ multiplex PCR assay. In its TCRdb copy, this immuneACCESS table keeps in-frame sequences only and misses some clones. Where compared with another copy, unresolved V genes explain less than half of these, and the others have no known cause. This sample gives over a million clones in total; 95% to 97% of them show up just once. The top ten clonotypes cover roughly 1.2% of the sample. The specimen was naive CD4+ T cells sorted from blood. The cell subset or site label, as the study defines it: CD45RA+ positively selected. Receptor source: a man aged 25-45 years in good health.

This clone occurred once. This chain joins TRBV9 and TRBJ2-1; D may be TRBD2 (6 bases). This CDR3 region has 14 residues. The V end was cut by 3 bases, the J end by 10 bases, with 17 bases between. Germline CDR1 SGDLS, CDR2 YYNGEE. CDR3 in DNA: TGTGCCAGCAGCGCATCAATCCGGGACTCAGAGCAGTTCTTC. Translated, it gives CASSASIRDSEQFF.

The chain has TRBV7-2 and TRBJ1-1; D is unclear. Trimming cost V 5 bases and J 0 bases, with 10 bases left between them. From germline, CDR1 is SGHTA and CDR2 FQGNSA. This CDR3 spans 14 amino acids. CDR3 nucleotide sequence: TGTGCCAGCAGCCCGACACTAGTGAACACTGAAGCTTTCTTT. Amino acids: CASSPTLVNTEAFF. Full variable domain (missing parts from reference TRBV7-2 and TRBJ1-1): GAGVSQSPSNKVTEKGKDVELRCDPISGHTALYWYRQSLGQGLEFLIYFQGNSAPDKSGLPSDRFSAERTGGSVSTLTIQRTQQEDSAVYLCASSPTLVNTEAFFGQGTRLTVV.

V is TRBV15 and J is TRBJ2-7; D might be TRBD1 or TRBD2, each matching 5 bases. The CDR3 is 15 amino acids. V was cut by 4 bases and J by 7 bases, with 20 bases left in between. Germline V gene lookup returns CDR1 LNHNV and CDR2 YYDKDF (reference sequence). The CDR3, as DNA: TGTGCCACCAGCACCCTTCGGGACCCCCTGATAGAGCAGTACTTC. As protein: CATSTLRDPLIEQYF. Filled out from reference TRBV15 and TRBJ2-7, the complete variable domain reads DAMVIQNPRYQVTQFGKPVTLSCSQTLNHNVMYWYQQKSSQAPKLLFHYYDKDFNNEADTPDNFQSRRPNTSFCFLDIRSPGLGDTAMYLCATSTLRDPLIEQYFGPGTRLTVT.

The chain recombines TRBV18 with TRBJ1-1; tentative D call: TRBD1 (5 bases). This CDR3 has 16 residues. CDR1 and CDR2 from the germline V gene are KGHSH and LQKENI. V lost 6 bases and J 5 bases, leaving 22 bases between the germline ends. CDR3 in amino acids: CASSSRRQVGGTEAFF. CDR3 in DNA: TGTGCCAGCTCCAGCCGCCGTCAGGTCGGGGGGACTGAAGCTTTCTTT. The full variable domain, with the rest looked up from reference TRBV18 and TRBJ1-1, is NAGVMQNPRHLVRRRGQEARLRCSPMKGHSHVYWYRQLPEEGLKFMVYLQKENIIDESGMPKERFSAEFPKEGPSILRIQQVVRGDSAAYFCASSSRRQVGGTEAFFGQGTRLTVV.

Regarding this clone: The sample contains more than one DNA sequence encoding this CDR3. This rearrangement joins TRBV9 to TRBJ2-1; 12 bases line up with TRBD2. CDR3 size: 16 residues. The V gene end was trimmed by 4 bases and the J gene end by 2 bases; junction bases not matched to a gene: 4. Germline lookup yields CDR1 SGDLS and CDR2 YYNGEE. CDR3 DNA sequence: TGTGCCAGCAGCCCCCGACTAGCGGGGGCCTACAATGAGCAGTTCTTC. Its protein is CASSPRLAGAYNEQFF.

To note about this clone: The same CDR3 is also encoded by other DNA sequences in this sample. The V and J genes are TRBV6-6 and TRBJ2-3, with D maybe TRBD1 (6 bases). This CDR3 is built from 15 residues. Trimming pared 2 bases from V and 2 bases from J, leaving 11 bases between. CDR1 and CDR2 (germline): MNHNY, SVGAGI (reference sequence). The CDR3 reads CASSYPTGSTDTQYF. In DNA form, the CDR3 reads TGTGCCAGCAGTTACCCGACAGGATCCACAGATACGCAGTATTTT.

This sequence joins TRBV10-3 and TRBJ2-2; possible D gene TRBD2, 5 bases. CDR3 length: 18 amino acids. V dropped 6 bases and J dropped 0 bases, with 20 bases sitting between them. Germline lookup yields CDR1 ENHRY and CDR2 SYGVKD. The CDR3 DNA sequence: TGTGCCATCAGCGACCCTGGGGAGACCGTCTCGAACACCGGGGAGCTGTTTTTT. It specifies CAISDPGETVSNTGELFF.

The rearrangement joins TRBV7-9 to TRBJ1-2, with no clear D. The CDR3 covers 13 residues. With 3 bases removed from V and 8 bases from J, the gap between germline ends came to 13 bases. Germline assignment: CDR1 SEHNR and CDR2 FQNEAQ (reference sequence). CDR3 coding DNA: TGTGCCAGCAGCTTCCGGGGTTTTCTAGGCTACACCTTC. It encodes CASSFRGFLGYTF.